One sample yielded the 17 T cell receptor beta chains listed below, sequenced in a study of Ad26.COV2.S vaccination and SARS-CoV-2 variants. Treatment denoted: over 15 received Ad26.COV2.S at low or high dose, single or two shots; 5 received placebo; per-sample allocation not given. Collection of samples fell on day 63 after the first vaccine or placebo injection. Repertoires were generated with immunoSEQ multiplex PCR, while TCRdb's copy carries only in-frame clones and drops some. Among about 350,000 clones listed, 87% were seen once. The sample was peripheral blood, taken in a trial of Ad26.COV2.S vaccine versus placebo. These receptors were taken from a person between 18 and 65 years old who received the Ad26.COV2.S COVID-19 vaccine or a placebo.

The rearrangement uses TRBV18 and TRBJ2-5, with D possibly matching TRBD2 (6 bases). V lost 3 bases and J 2 bases, leaving 7 bases between the germline ends. The germline CDR1 and CDR2 sequences are KGHSH and LQKENI. The CDR3 is 13 residues long. The CDR3 spells CASSPGRQETQYF. The CDR3 DNA reads as TGTGCCAGCTCACCGGGGAGGCAAGAGACCCAGTACTTC.

The gene calls are TRBV15 and TRBJ1-2; 10 nucleotides line up with TRBD1. CDR1 and CDR2 (germline): LNHNV, YYDKDF (reference sequence). V dropped 1 base and J dropped 6; count of bases not matched to a gene: 5. The CDR3 runs to 15 residues. The CDR3 nucleotides read TGTGCCACCAGCAGAGGCGCCGGGACAGGGGATGGCTACACCTTC. It codes for CATSRGAGTGDGYTF.

The rearrangement uses TRBV7-2 and TRBJ2-2; 10 nucleotides align to TRBD2. This CDR3 spans 15 amino acids. The V gene's germline CDR1 is SGHTA and CDR2 FQGNSA. After removal of 3 bases from V and 4 bases from J, the junction contained 2 bases not matched to a gene. CDR3 bases: TGTGCCAGCAGCTTTCTAGCGGGGGCCACCGGGGAGCTGTTTTTT. This encodes CASSFLAGATGELFF. The variable domain in full, with the rest retrieved from reference TRBV7-2 and TRBJ2-2, is GAGVSQSPSNKVTEKGKDVELRCDPISGHTALYWYRQSLGQGLEFLIYFQGNSAPDKSGLPSDRFSAERTGGSVSTLTIQRTQQEDSAVYLCASSFLAGATGELFFGEGSRLTVL.

The chain recombines TRBV5-1 with TRBJ2-2; D is possibly TRBD2 (6 bases). There are 15 residues in the CDR3. Germline CDR1 is SGHRS and CDR2 is YFSETQ. Trimming took 1 base from V and 4 from J, leaving 11 bases between them. The chain's CDR3 is CASSLRRDGTGELFF. The CDR3 DNA sequence: TGCGCCAGCAGCTTGCGGCGGGATGGCACCGGGGAGCTGTTTTTT.

This rearrangement joins TRBV3-1 (or the pseudogene TRBV3-2) to TRBJ2-7; 7 bases are a match to TRBD1. This CDR3 is 14 amino acids long. V shed 4 bases, J shed 0 bases, and the junction held 3 bases outside the gene matches. Germline V gives CDR1 LGHDT, CDR2 YNNKEL (reference sequence). Here the CDR3 reads CASSRGQSSYEQYF. CDR3 coding DNA: TGTGCCAGCAGCCGGGGACAGAGCTCCTACGAGCAGTACTTC.

Worth noting for this clone: It may be a read error: a sequence one base away is much more abundant. The gene calls are TRBV12-3 or TRBV12-4 and TRBJ1-1; D is unclear. The V and J ends lost 10 bases and 1 base respectively, with 7 bases between them. The CDR3 totals 11 residues. The CDR3 region has the DNA TGTGCCACCACAGAGAACACTGAAGCTTTCTTT. This gives the protein CATTENTEAFF.

The chain combines TRBV30 with TRBJ1-1; D may be TRBD1 (5 bases). The CDR3 has 14 residues. V lost 3 bases and J 0 bases, leaving 11 bases between the germline ends. Germline V lookup: CDR1 GTSNPN, CDR2 SVGIG (reference sequence). The CDR3 region has the DNA TGTGCCTGGAGGGCCGGGACGGTGAACACTGAAGCTTTCTTT. Residues: CAWRAGTVNTEAFF.

This clone has just a few counts. The chain joins TRBV6-5 to TRBJ1-1; D is ambiguous. Germline loops: CDR1 MNHEY, CDR2 SVGAGI. This CDR3 has 11 residues. Trimming removed 5 bases from V and 2 bases from J, with 3 bases in between. The CDR3 loop is CASSINTEAFF. DNA for the CDR3: TGTGCCAGCAGTATAAACACTGAAGCTTTCTTT.

The chain joins TRBV5-1 to TRBJ1-4; a weak D match, TRBD1 (6 bases). This CDR3 is 16 amino acids long. The V and J ends lost 4 bases and 10 bases respectively, with 23 bases between them. Germline V gene data show CDR1 as SGHRS and CDR2 as YFSETQ. The DNA of the CDR3 is TGCGCCAGCAGCCCGGACAGTCGCCGTGAGACCCGAAAACTGTTTTTT. Its translation: CASSPDSRRETRKLFF. The entire variable domain, with the rest obtained from reference TRBV5-1 and TRBJ1-4, is as follows: KAGVTQTPRYLIKTRGQQVTLSCSPISGHRSVSWYQQTPGQGLQFLFEYFSETQRNKGNFPGRFSGRQFSNSRSEMNVSTLELGDSALYLCASSPDSRRETRKLFFGSGTQLSVL.

The chain employs TRBV25-1 and TRBJ2-2; D gene ambiguous. CDR3 length equals 12 residues. Trimming pared 8 bases from V and 6 bases from J, leaving 10 bases between. Germline CDR1 reads MGHDK; CDR2 reads SYGVNS. CDR3 protein: CASPLYSGELFF. The CDR3 nucleotides are TGTGCCAGCCCGCTATATTCCGGGGAGCTGTTTTTT.

The CDR3 protein is CASSLRGMNTEAFF. CDR3 DNA sequence: TGTGCCAGCAGCTTAAGGGGGATGAACACTGAAGCTTTCTTT. The J gene is TRBJ1-1, the V gene TRBV11-3; a possible D gene is TRBD1 (6 bases). The V gene's germline CDR1 is SGHNT and CDR2 YENEEA. The CDR3 length is 14 residues. V lost 2 bases, J lost 0 bases, and 7 bases lay in between.

In regard to this clone: Within the sample, other DNA sequences also encode this same CDR3. The chain uses TRBV19 and TRBJ2-5; D is tentatively TRBD1 or TRBD2 (6 bases each). Germline-derived CDR1 and CDR2 are LNHDA and SQIVND (reference sequence). V gave up 3 bases and J gave up 4 bases, with 9 bases separating them. This CDR3 comprises 13 residues. The CDR3 DNA reads TGTGCCAGTAGTATCGGGGGCGGAGAGACCCAGTACTTC. Translation gives CASSIGGGETQYF.

The chain is built from TRBV7-6 and TRBJ1-1; weak D call: TRBD1 (5 bases). The CDR3 extends over 15 amino acids. Trimming stripped 3 bases from V and 1 base from J, with 12 bases between. In germline, CDR1 is SGHVS, CDR2 FNYEAQ. CDR3 amino acids: CASSFGDGKNTEAFF. The CDR3 DNA is TGTGCCAGCAGCTTCGGGGACGGGAAGAACACTGAAGCTTTCTTT.

J is TRBJ1-1 and V is TRBV12-3 or TRBV12-4; D ambiguous. V lost 6 bases, J lost 1 base, and 9 bases lay in between. The CDR3 length is 13 residues. In nucleotides, the CDR3 is TGTGCCAGCAGCCCGCTACAGAACACTGAAGCTTTCTTT. It translates to CASSPLQNTEAFF.

The V and J genes are TRBV19 and TRBJ1-1; D is undetermined. With 9 bases removed from V and 0 bases from J, the gap between germline ends came to 14 bases. This CDR3 spans 14 amino acids. In germline, CDR1 is LNHDA, CDR2 SQIVND (reference sequence). CDR3 nucleotides: TGTGCCAGCGAAACGGCAGACTTGAACACTGAAGCTTTCTTT. Translating gives CASETADLNTEAFF.

This rearrangement joins TRBV6-2 or TRBV6-3 to TRBJ2-3; 10 nucleotides agree with TRBD2. The length of the CDR3 is 19 residues. Germline CDR1 and CDR2: MNHEY and SVGEGT. Germline trimming cut 4 bases from V and 7 bases from J; bases unmatched to any gene: 20. CDR3 sequence (DNA): TGTGCCAGCAGTTTTACGGGGGATGGACTCCTAGCGGGGGAAAATACGCAGTATTTT. Its translation: CASSFTGDGLLAGENTQYF.

Points on this clone: Other DNA sequences in the same sample also yield this CDR3. The chain combines TRBV6-6 with TRBJ2-5, with TRBD1 as a possible D gene (5 bases). The CDR3 is made up of 14 amino acids. V was shortened by 2 bases and J by 1 base, with 8 bases between the two germline ends. Germline CDR1 and CDR2: MNHNY and SVGAGI (reference sequence). In DNA, the CDR3 is TGTGCCAGCAGTTACAGGGGCCGCCAAGAGACCCAGTACTTC. Translated, it gives CASSYRGRQETQYF.